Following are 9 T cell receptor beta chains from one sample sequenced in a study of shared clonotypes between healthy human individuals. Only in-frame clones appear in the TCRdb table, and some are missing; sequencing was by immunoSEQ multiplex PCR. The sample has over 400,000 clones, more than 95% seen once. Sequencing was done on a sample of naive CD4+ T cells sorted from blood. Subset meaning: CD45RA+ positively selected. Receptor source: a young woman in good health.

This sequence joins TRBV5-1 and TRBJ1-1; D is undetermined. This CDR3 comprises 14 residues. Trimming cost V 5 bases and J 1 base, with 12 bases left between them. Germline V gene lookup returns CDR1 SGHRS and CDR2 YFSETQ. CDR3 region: CASSVGEENTEAFF. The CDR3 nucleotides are TGCGCCAGCAGTGTCGGGGAAGAGAACACTGAAGCTTTCTTT.

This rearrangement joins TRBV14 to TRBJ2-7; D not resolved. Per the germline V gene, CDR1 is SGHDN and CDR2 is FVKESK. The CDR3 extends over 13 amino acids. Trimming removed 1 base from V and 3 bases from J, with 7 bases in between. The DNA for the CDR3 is TGTGCCAGCAGCCAAGGGGAATTCTACGAGCAGTACTTC. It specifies CASSQGEFYEQYF.

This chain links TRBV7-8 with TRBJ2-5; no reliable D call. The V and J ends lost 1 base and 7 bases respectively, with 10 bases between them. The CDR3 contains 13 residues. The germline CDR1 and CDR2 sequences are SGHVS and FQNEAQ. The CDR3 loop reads CASSLELSSTQYF. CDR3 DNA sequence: TGTGCCAGCAGCTTAGAGCTCTCCTCGACCCAGTACTTC.

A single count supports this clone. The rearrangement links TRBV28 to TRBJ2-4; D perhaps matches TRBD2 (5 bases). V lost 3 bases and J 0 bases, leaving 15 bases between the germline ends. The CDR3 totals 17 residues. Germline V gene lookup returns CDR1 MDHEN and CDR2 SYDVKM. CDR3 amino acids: CASSFIRSSLAKNIQYF. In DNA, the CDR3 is TGTGCCAGCAGTTTTATTAGGTCTAGCTTAGCCAAAAACATTCAGTACTTC.

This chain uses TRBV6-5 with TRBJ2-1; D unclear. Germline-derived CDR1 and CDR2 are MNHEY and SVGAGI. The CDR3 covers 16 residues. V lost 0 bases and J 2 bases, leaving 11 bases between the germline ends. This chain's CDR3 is CASSYSGYDPYNEQFF. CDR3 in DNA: TGTGCCAGCAGTTACTCGGGGTATGACCCCTACAATGAGCAGTTCTTC.

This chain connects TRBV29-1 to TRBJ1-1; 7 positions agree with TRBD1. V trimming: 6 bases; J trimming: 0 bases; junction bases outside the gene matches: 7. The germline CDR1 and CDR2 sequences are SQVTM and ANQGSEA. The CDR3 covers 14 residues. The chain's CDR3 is CSVERTGLNTEAFF. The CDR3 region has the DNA TGCAGCGTCGAACGGACAGGTTTGAACACTGAAGCTTTCTTT. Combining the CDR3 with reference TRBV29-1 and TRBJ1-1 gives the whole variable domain SAVISQKPSRDICQRGTSLTIQCQVDSQVTMMFWYRQQPGQSLTLIATANQGSEATYESGFVIDKFPISRPNLTFSTLTVSNMSPEDSSIYLCSVERTGLNTEAFFGQGTRLTVV.

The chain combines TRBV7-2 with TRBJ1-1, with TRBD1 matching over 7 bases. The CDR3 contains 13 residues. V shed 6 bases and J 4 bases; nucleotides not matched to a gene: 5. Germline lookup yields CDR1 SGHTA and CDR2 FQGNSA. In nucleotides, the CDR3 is TGTGCCAGCAGAGACACAGGGGTCACTGAAGCTTTCTTT. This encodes CASRDTGVTEAFF.

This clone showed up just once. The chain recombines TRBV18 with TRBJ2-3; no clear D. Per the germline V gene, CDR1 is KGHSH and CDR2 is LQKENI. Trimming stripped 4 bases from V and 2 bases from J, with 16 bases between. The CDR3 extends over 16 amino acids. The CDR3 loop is CASSHTVSDFTDTQYF. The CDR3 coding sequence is TGTGCCAGCTCACACACAGTGTCCGACTTCACAGATACGCAGTATTTT.

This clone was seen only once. DNA of the CDR3: TGCAGCGTTGGGGACCAGAGTAGGTATGGCTACACCTTC. This translates into CSVGDQSRYGYTF. This chain uses TRBV29-1 with TRBJ1-2, with D maybe TRBD1 (5 bases). The CDR3 loop spans 13 amino acids. Per germline, CDR1 SQVTM and CDR2 ANQGSEA. Trimming shortened V by 4 bases and J by 5 bases, and 14 bases separated the two germline ends. Together with reference TRBV29-1 and TRBJ1-2, the CDR3 gives the full variable domain: SAVISQKPSRDICQRGTSLTIQCQVDSQVTMMFWYRQQPGQSLTLIATANQGSEATYESGFVIDKFPISRPNLTFSTLTVSNMSPEDSSIYLCSVGDQSRYGYTFGSGTRLTVV.